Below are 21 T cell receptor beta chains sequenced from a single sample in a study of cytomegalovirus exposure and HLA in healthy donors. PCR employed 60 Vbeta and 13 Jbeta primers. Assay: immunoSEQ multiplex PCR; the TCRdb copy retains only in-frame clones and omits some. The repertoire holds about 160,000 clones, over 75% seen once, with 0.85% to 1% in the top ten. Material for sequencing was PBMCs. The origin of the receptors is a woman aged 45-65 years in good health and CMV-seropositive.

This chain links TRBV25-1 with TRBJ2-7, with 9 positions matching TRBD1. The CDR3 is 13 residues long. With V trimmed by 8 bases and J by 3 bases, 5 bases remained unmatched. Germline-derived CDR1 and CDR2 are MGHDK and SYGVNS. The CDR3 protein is CASGSDRGYEQYF. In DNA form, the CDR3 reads TGTGCCAGCGGCTCGGACAGGGGCTACGAGCAGTACTTC.

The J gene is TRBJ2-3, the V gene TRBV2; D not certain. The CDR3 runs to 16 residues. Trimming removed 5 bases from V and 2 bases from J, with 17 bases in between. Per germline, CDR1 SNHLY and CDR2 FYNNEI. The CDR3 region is CASSQGLDKSTDTQYF. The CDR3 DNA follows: TGTGCCAGCAGTCAAGGCCTAGATAAGTCCACAGATACGCAGTATTTT.

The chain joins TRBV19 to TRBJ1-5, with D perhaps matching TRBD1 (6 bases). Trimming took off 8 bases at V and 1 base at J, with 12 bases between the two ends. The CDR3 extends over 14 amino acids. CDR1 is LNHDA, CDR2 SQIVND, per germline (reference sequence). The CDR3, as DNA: TGTGCCAGTGGGGGACATCTAAGCAATCAGCCCCAGCATTTT. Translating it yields CASGGHLSNQPQHF.

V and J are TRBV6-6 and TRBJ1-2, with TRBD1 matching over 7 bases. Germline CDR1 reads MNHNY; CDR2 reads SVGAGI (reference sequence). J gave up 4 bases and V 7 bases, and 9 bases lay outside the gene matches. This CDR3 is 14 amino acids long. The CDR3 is CASTRGDRPYGYTF. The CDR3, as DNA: TGTGCCAGCACCCGAGGGGACAGACCCTATGGCTACACCTTC.

In DNA, the CDR3 is TGTGCCAGCAGCCCCCGACTAGCGGGGGGGAAAGAGACCCAGTACTTC. It specifies CASSPRLAGGKETQYF. The rearrangement uses TRBV9 and TRBJ2-5; 14 bases line up with TRBD2. The length of the CDR3 is 16 residues. With 4 bases clipped from V and 3 bases from J, the junction kept 5 bases outside the gene matches. Germline CDR1 is SGDLS and CDR2 is YYNGEE.

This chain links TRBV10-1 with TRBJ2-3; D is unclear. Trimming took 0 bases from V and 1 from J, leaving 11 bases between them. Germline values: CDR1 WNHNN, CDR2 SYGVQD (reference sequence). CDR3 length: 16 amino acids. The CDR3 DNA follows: TGCGCCAGCAGTGAGTCGTCAGGCCTGGGCACAGATACGCAGTATTTT. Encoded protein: CASSESSGLGTDTQYF.

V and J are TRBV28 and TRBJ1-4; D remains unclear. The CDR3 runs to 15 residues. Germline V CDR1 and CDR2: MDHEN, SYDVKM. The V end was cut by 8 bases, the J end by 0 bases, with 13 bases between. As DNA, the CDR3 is TGTGCCAGCTCCGGCGGATCGCCAACTAATGAAAAACTGTTTTTT. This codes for CASSGGSPTNEKLFF.

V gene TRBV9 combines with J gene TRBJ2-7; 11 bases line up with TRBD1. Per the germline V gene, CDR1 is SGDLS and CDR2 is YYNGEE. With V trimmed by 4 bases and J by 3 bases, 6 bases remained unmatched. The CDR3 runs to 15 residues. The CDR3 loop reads CASSSGQGGFYEQYF. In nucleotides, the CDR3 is TGTGCCAGCAGCTCGGGACAGGGGGGATTCTACGAGCAGTACTTC.

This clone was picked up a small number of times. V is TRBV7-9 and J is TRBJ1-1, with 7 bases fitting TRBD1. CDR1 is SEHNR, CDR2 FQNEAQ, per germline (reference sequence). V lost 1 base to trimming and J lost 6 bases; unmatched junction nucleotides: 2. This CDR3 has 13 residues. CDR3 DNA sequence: TGTGCCAGCAGCTTAGGACAGGGAGCTGAAGCTTTCTTT. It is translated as CASSLGQGAEAFF. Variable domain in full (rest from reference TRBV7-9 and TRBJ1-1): DTGVSQNPRHKITKRGQNVTFRCDPISEHNRLYWYRQTLGQGPEFLTYFQNEAQLEKSRLLSDRFSAERPKGSFSTLEIQRTEQGDSAMYLCASSLGQGAEAFFGQGTRLTVV.

CDR3 DNA: TGCGCCAGCAGCTTGGACAGGGGGTTTAATTCACCCCTCCACTTT. It encodes CASSLDRGFNSPLHF. The V call is TRBV5-1, the J call TRBJ1-6; TRBD1 agrees at 8 bases. This CDR3 has 15 amino acids. Germline-derived CDR1 and CDR2 are SGHRS and YFSETQ. The trim removed 0 bases at V and 6 bases at J, leaving 2 bases unmatched.

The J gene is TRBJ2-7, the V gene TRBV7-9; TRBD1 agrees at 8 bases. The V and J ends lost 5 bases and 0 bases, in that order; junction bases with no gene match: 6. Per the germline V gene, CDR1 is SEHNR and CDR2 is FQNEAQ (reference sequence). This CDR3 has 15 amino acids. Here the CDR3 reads CASSPQGGSSYEQYF. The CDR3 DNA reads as TGTGCCAGCAGCCCACAGGGGGGAAGCTCCTACGAGCAGTACTTC.

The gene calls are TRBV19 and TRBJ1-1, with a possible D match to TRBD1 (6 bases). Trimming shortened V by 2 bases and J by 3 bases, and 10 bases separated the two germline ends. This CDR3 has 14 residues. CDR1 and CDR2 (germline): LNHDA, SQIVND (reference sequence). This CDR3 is CASSIRKGDTEAFF. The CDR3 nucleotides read TGTGCCAGTAGTATACGAAAGGGGGACACTGAAGCTTTCTTT.

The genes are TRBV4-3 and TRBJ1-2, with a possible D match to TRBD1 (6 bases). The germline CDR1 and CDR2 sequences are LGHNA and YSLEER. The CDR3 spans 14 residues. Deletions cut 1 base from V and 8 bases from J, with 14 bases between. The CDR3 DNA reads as TGCGCCAGCAGCCAAGTTTTAGGGGGAAGGGGCTACACCTTC. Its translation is CASSQVLGGRGYTF.

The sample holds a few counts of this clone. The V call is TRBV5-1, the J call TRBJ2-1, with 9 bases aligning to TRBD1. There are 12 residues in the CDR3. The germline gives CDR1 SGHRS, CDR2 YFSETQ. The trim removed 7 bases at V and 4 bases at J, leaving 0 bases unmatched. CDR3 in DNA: TGCGCCAGCGGGACAGGGTACAATGAGCAGTTCTTC. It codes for CASGTGYNEQFF.

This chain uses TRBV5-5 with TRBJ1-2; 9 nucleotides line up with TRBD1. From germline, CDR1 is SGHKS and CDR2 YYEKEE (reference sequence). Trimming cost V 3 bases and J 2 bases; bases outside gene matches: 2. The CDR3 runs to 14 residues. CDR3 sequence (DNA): TGTGCCAGCAGCTCCGGGACAGGGAACTATGGCTACACCTTC. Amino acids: CASSSGTGNYGYTF. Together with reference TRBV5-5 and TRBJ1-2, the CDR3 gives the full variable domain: DAGVTQSPTHLIKTRGQQVTLRCSPISGHKSVSWYQQVLGQGPQFIFQYYEKEERGRGNFPDRFSARQFPNYSSELNVNALLLGDSALYLCASSSGTGNYGYTFGSGTRLTVV.

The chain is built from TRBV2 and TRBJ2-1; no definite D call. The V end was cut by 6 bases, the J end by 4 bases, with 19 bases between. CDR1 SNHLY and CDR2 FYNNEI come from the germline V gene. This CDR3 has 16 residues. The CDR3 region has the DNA TGTGCCAGCAGCCTTTTGCGGCTAGGAGAATACAATGAGCAGTTCTTC. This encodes CASSLLRLGEYNEQFF.

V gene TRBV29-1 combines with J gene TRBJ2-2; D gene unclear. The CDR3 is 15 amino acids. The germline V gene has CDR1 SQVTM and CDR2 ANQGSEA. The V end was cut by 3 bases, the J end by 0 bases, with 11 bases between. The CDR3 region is CSVDGAGPNTGELFF. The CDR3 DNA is TGCAGCGTTGATGGCGCAGGCCCGAACACCGGGGAGCTGTTTTTT.

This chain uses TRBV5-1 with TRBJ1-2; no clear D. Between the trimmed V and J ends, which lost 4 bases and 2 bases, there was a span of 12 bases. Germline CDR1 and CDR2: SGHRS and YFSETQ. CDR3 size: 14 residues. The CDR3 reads CASSALPRNYGYTF. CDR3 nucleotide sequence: TGCGCCAGCAGCGCCCTGCCGAGGAACTATGGCTACACCTTC.

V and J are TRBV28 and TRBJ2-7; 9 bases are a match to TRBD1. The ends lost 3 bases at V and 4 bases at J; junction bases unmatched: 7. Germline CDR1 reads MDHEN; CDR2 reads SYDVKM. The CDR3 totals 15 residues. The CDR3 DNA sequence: TGTGCCAGCAGTTTGAGGGACAGGGACACTTACGAGCAGTACTTC. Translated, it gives CASSLRDRDTYEQYF.

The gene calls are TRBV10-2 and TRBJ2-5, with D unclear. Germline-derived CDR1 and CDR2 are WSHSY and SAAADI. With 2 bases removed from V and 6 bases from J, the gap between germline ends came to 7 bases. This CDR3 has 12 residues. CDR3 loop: CASSEGRKTQYF. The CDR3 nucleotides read TGCGCCAGCAGTGAGGGCAGAAAGACCCAGTACTTC.

The CDR3, as DNA: TGTGCCTGGATAACTCGATCTCCCTGGGGGACAGGTAAAGTTGATGGCTACACCTTC. Protein: CAWITRSPWGTGKVDGYTF. The chain couples TRBV30 to TRBJ1-2; 8 nucleotides align to TRBD1. V shed 4 bases, J shed 6 bases, and the junction held 25 bases outside the gene matches. This CDR3 spans 19 amino acids. CDR1 is GTSNPN and CDR2 is SVGIG in the germline V gene (reference sequence).